A selection of T cell receptor beta chains follows, all from one sample in a study of patients and donors after allogeneic stem cell transplantation. TCRdb used MiXCR to reprocess the RT-PCR reads, holding one entry per CDR3 protein. The top ten clones hold about 25% of a sample with around 170,000 distinct CDR3 sequences, about a quarter of them seen once. Specimen: blood, either unsorted or a sorted T cell fraction (not recorded which). The receptors derive from a human donor who was either an allogeneic HSCT recipient or a stem cell or donor lymphocyte infusion donor (not recorded which). It is not recorded whose cells these are; they may come from a transplant donor. Both conserved end residues are part of each CDR3. The D gene is left open where the match is weak. For some rows the clone size is stated as once, few or many, or as a class when expanded; others skip it.

.	TRBJ2-3	many	TRBV10-3	TGTGCCATCAGTGCGACAGCTAGCACAGATACGCAGTATTTT	CAISATASTDTQYF
.	TRBJ1-6	.	TRBV20-1	TGCAGTGCGAGCAGGGGTAATTCACCCCTCCACTTT	CSASRGNSPLHF
.	TRBJ2-1	few	TRBV3-1	TGTGCCAGCAGCCAAGATCCACAGGTGAGCTCCTACAATGAGCAGTTCTTC	CASSQDPQVSSYNEQFF
TRBD1	TRBJ2-2	.	TRBV6-5	TGTGCCAGCAGTTACTCGACCGGGACAGAGGGGACCGGGGAGCTGTTTTTT	CASSYSTGTEGTGELFF
.	TRBJ2-7	few	TRBV5-1	TGCGCCAGCAGCTACGGGACGCTTGAGCAGTACTTC	CASSYGTLEQYF
.	TRBJ2-3	once	TRBV6-5	TGTGCCAGCAGTTACTCGGGGCCGCCTCCCCCAGATACGCAGTATTTT	CASSYSGPPPPDTQYF
.	TRBJ2-5	few	TRBV10-3	TGTGCCATCAGTGTGAACCCCCAAGAGACCCAGTACTTC	CAISVNPQETQYF
TRBD1	TRBJ2-7	few	TRBV29-1	TGCAGCGTTGGTACAGGGGTATCCTACGAGCAGTACTTC	CSVGTGVSYEQYF
.	TRBJ2-2	.	TRBV10-3	TGTGCCATCAGTGTAGGGTACATCGGCACCGGGGAGCTGTTTTTT	CAISVGYIGTGELFF
.	TRBJ1-4	few	TRBV11-2	TGTGCCAGCGGAACAGGGTTTTATGAAAAACTGTTTTTT	CASGTGFYEKLFF